This T cell receptor (beta chain) was sequenced for a study of blood T cell repertoires in COVID-19. Study-wide background: The analysed material was cDNA or gDNA that came from T cells, B-cell-depleted T cells, or PBMCs.

The CDR3 has 17 amino acids. Germline CDR1 and CDR2: SGHDT and YYEEEE. The ends lost 4 bases at V and 3 bases at J; junction bases unmatched: 6. The Seattle patients, enrolled during active infection, were followed longitudinally. As processed by the authors: For nucleated cells, counts were estimated from reference gene primer amplification. The protocol was immunoSEQ multiplex PCR, while the TCRdb copy is restricted to in-frame clones and leaves out a portion. The V and J calls and clone size were taken over from that table, and D and trimming were inferred from the DNA. The repertoire holds roughly 150,000 clones, with around four fifths as singletons.

The J gene is TRBJ2-5, the V gene TRBV5-6; 16 nucleotides agree with TRBD2. Sequencing was carried out using peripheral blood. This TCR derives from a woman at least 80 years old with COVID-19, enrolled during active disease. CDR3 DNA sequence: TGTGCCAGCAGCCCGGGACTAGCGGGAGGGCTAGAAGAGACCCAGTACTTC. The encoded protein is CASSPGLAGGLEETQYF.